Listed here are 30 T cell receptor beta chains from one sample, sequenced in a study of blood T cell repertoires in COVID-19. Using immunoSEQ multiplex PCR, the repertoire was profiled, and TCRdb retains in-frame clones only, with some absent. Seen here are around 19,000 clones, around 74% observed once, and the top ten hold about 56%. The sequenced material came from peripheral blood. The receptor set was obtained from a man older than 75 with acute or convalescent COVID-19.

The chain links TRBV30 to TRBJ1-6; weak D call: TRBD1 (6 bases). V gave up 4 bases and J gave up 4 bases, with 8 bases separating them. This CDR3 contains 13 residues. CDR1 and CDR2 from the germline V gene are GTSNPN and SVGIG (reference sequence). CDR3 in amino acids: CAWTGEYNSPLHF. As DNA, the CDR3 is TGTGCCTGGACAGGGGAGTATAATTCACCCCTCCACTTT.

V gene TRBV4-3 combines with J gene TRBJ1-5; 7 bases are a match to TRBD1. This CDR3 contains 15 residues. Germline CDR1 reads LGHNA; CDR2 reads YSLEER. V shed 0 bases, J shed 5 bases, and the junction held 4 bases outside the gene matches. CDR3 bases: TGCGCCAGCAGCCAAGAGTGGGACAGAGATCAGCCCCAGCATTTT. As protein: CASSQEWDRDQPQHF.

As DNA, the CDR3 is TGTGCCAGCAGCAAAGCGGGGGGGCAGCCCCAGCATTTT. The encoded protein is CASSKAGGQPQHF. V and J are TRBV21-1 and TRBJ1-5. TRBV21-1 is a known pseudogene. This CDR3 has 13 residues.

This clone was picked up one time. The gene calls are TRBV7-9 and TRBJ1-3; 9 bases match TRBD1. The CDR3 length is 16 residues. From germline, CDR1 is SEHNR and CDR2 FQNEAQ (reference sequence). The V segment lost 0 bases and the J segment 4 bases; nucleotides outside the gene matches: 4. The CDR3 region is CASSLAGTGSGNTIYF. The DNA of the CDR3 is TGTGCCAGCAGCTTAGCCGGGACAGGGTCGGGAAACACCATATATTTT.

V usage is TRBV5-6 and J usage is TRBJ2-7, with TRBD2 matching 8 bases. This CDR3 has 14 amino acids. The trim removed 0 bases at V and 1 base at J, leaving 0 bases unmatched. Germline V gives CDR1 SGHDT, CDR2 YYEEEE. DNA of the CDR3: TGTGCCAGCAGCTTGGAGCGGGAGTCCTACGAGCAGTACGTC. It is translated as CASSLERESYEQYV.

The chain joins TRBV18 to TRBJ2-3, with 11 bases lining up with TRBD1. This CDR3 contains 17 residues. The germline V gene encodes CDR1 KGHSH and CDR2 LQKENI. The trim removed 1 base at V and 3 bases at J, leaving 6 bases unmatched. CDR3 in amino acids: CASSPRGTGGGTDTQYF. For the CDR3, the DNA is TGTGCCAGCTCACCACGGGGGACAGGGGGAGGAACAGATACGCAGTATTTT.

This clone was detected once. V usage is TRBV5-4 and J usage is TRBJ2-1; D not certain. Germline loops: CDR1 SGHNT, CDR2 YYREEE (reference sequence). V lost 4 bases to trimming and J lost 0 bases, with 11 bases between them. CDR3 length: 15 residues. The CDR3 DNA reads TGTGCCAGCAGCCTAACAGAAAACTCCTACAATGAGCAGTTCTTC. Translation: CASSLTENSYNEQFF.

The chain's CDR3 is CASSPPRQANTEAFF. Written as DNA, the CDR3 is TGCGCCAGCAGCCCTCCAAGACAGGCGAACACTGAAGCTTTCTTT. The chain carries TRBV5-1 and TRBJ1-1, with a weak D call TRBD1 (6 bases). This CDR3 has 15 residues. V gave up 4 bases and J gave up 1 base, with 14 bases separating them. CDR1 is SGHRS and CDR2 is YFSETQ in the germline V gene.

This chain uses TRBV9 with TRBJ2-3; 8 positions match TRBD2. The CDR3 length is 18 residues. With 0 bases clipped from V and 0 bases from J, the junction kept 9 bases outside the gene matches. Germline V gene data show CDR1 as SGDLS and CDR2 as YYNGEE. CDR3 DNA: TGTGCCAGCAGCGTAGGGCCCCAGGCTAGCGGGAGCACAGATACGCAGTATTTT. Amino acid sequence: CASSVGPQASGSTDTQYF.

The chain carries TRBV11-2 and TRBJ2-7, with D possibly being TRBD1 (6 bases). Germline CDR1 and CDR2: SGHAT and FQNNGV. This CDR3 has 15 residues. Trimming left V 2 bases short and J 4 bases short, with 15 bases between. The CDR3: CASSLSSGDRYEQYV. The DNA for the CDR3 is TGTGCCAGCAGCTTATCGTCAGGGGATAGATACGAGCAGTACGTC.

The CDR3 loop is CASSLNREEKLFF. CDR3 sequence (DNA): TGTGCCAGCAGTTTGAACAGGGAAGAAAAACTGTTTTTT. The chain employs TRBV5-4 and TRBJ1-4; D is perhaps TRBD1 (6 bases). Trimming stripped 5 bases from V and 8 bases from J, with 13 bases between. Germline V gene lookup returns CDR1 SGHNT and CDR2 YYREEE (reference sequence). The CDR3 has 13 amino acids.

In the case of this clone: At the DNA level, this CDR3 is encoded by other sequences in the same sample as well. CDR3 in amino acids: CASSSTGGNYGYTF. CDR3 nucleotide sequence: TGTGCCAGCAGTTCGACAGGGGGCAACTATGGCTACACCTTC. The gene calls are TRBV7-8 and TRBJ1-2; TRBD1 matches at 10 bases. The CDR3 is 14 amino acids. CDR1 and CDR2 from the germline V gene are SGHVS and FQNEAQ. V lost 6 bases and J lost 2; bases outside the gene matches: 3.

The J gene is TRBJ1-2, the V gene TRBV24-1, with TRBD1 as a possible D gene (5 bases). Trimming took 4 bases from V and 1 from J, leaving 6 bases between them. CDR3 length equals 13 residues. CDR1 and CDR2 from the germline V gene are KGHDR and SFDVKD. This CDR3 reads CATSDQGNYGYTF. In DNA, the CDR3 is TGTGCCACCAGTGACCAGGGTAACTATGGCTACACCTTC.

The chain has TRBV24-1 and TRBJ2-1; TRBD2 might be the D (6 bases). V was pared by 1 base and J by 8 bases, with 17 bases between. The germline V gene encodes CDR1 KGHDR and CDR2 SFDVKD. This CDR3 comprises 16 residues. In DNA, the CDR3 is TGTGCCACCAGTGATTTTAAGAGGGTTGGGAGGCATGAGCAGTTCTTC. Translation gives CATSDFKRVGRHEQFF.

The V call is TRBV19, the J call TRBJ1-1, with a possible D match to TRBD1 (5 bases). CDR1 and CDR2 from the germline V gene are LNHDA and SQIVND (reference sequence). V was pared by 5 bases and J by 1 base, with 11 bases between. The CDR3 is 14 residues long. In nucleotides, the CDR3 is TGTGCCAGTAGTCAAGGGGCCTCGAACACTGAAGCTTTCTTT. This sequence encodes CASSQGASNTEAFF.

The V gene is TRBV7-9, the J gene TRBJ2-7; 14 bases are shared with TRBD2. V lost 5 bases, J lost 4 bases, and 13 bases stayed unmatched. This CDR3 comprises 18 residues. Germline V gene lookup returns CDR1 SEHNR and CDR2 FQNEAQ (reference sequence). Written as DNA, the CDR3 is TGTGCCAGCAGCCGCGGACTAGCGGGAGGCATCCTCCTATACGAGCAGTACTTC. This translates into CASSRGLAGGILLYEQYF. Filled out from reference TRBV7-9 and TRBJ2-7, the complete variable domain reads DTGVSQNPRHKITKRGQNVTFRCDPISEHNRLYWYRQTLGQGPEFLTYFQNEAQLEKSRLLSDRFSAERPKGSFSTLEIQRTEQGDSAMYLCASSRGLAGGILLYEQYFGPGTRLTVT.

The chain carries TRBV27 and TRBJ1-1, with 9 bases fitting TRBD1. Germline trimming cut 5 bases from V and 3 bases from J; bases unmatched to any gene: 4. This CDR3 spans 14 amino acids. The germline CDR1 and CDR2 sequences are MNHEY and SMNVEV (reference sequence). For the CDR3, the DNA is TGTGCCAGCAGTGAGGACAGGGGTCACACTGAAGCTTTCTTT. Encoded protein: CASSEDRGHTEAFF.

The V and J genes are TRBV5-1 and TRBJ2-1; TRBD2 matches at 13 bases. Trimming at V came to 3 bases and at J to 9 bases, leaving 9 bases not matched to a gene. Germline V CDR1 and CDR2: SGHRS, YFSETQ. The CDR3 consists of 16 residues. This CDR3 reads CASSSRTSGRDSEQFF. CDR3 in DNA: TGCGCCAGCAGCTCAAGAACTAGCGGGAGGGACTCTGAGCAGTTCTTC. Full variable domain (rest looked up from reference TRBV5-1 and TRBJ2-1): KAGVTQTPRYLIKTRGQQVTLSCSPISGHRSVSWYQQTPGQGLQFLFEYFSETQRNKGNFPGRFSGRQFSNSRSEMNVSTLELGDSALYLCASSSRTSGRDSEQFFGPGTRLTVL.

The chain combines TRBV5-1 with TRBJ2-1; TRBD1 matches at 10 bases. V was clipped by 8 bases and J by 5 bases; unmatched bases: 10. The CDR3 has 15 residues. Per germline, CDR1 SGHRS and CDR2 YFSETQ. The chain's CDR3 is CASNTGTGVNNEQFF. The CDR3 DNA is TGCGCCAGTAACACCGGGACAGGGGTCAACAATGAGCAGTTCTTC. The variable domain in full, with the rest retrieved from reference TRBV5-1 and TRBJ2-1, is KAGVTQTPRYLIKTRGQQVTLSCSPISGHRSVSWYQQTPGQGLQFLFEYFSETQRNKGNFPGRFSGRQFSNSRSEMNVSTLELGDSALYLCASNTGTGVNNEQFFGPGTRLTVL.

CDR3 region: CASSLDRWGEQYTDTQYF. CDR3 DNA sequence: TGTGCCAGCAGCTTAGATCGGTGGGGGGAGCAATACACAGATACGCAGTATTTT. The chain couples TRBV11-2 to TRBJ2-3; the D gene is possibly TRBD2 (6 bases). Per germline, CDR1 SGHAT and CDR2 FQNNGV. The V end lost 0 bases, the J end lost 2 bases, and 18 bases lay between the germline ends. The CDR3 has 18 amino acids.

This rearrangement joins TRBV19 to TRBJ2-5; D may be TRBD1 (6 bases). V lost 6 bases to trimming and J lost 4 bases, with 24 bases between them. CDR3 length: 17 residues. Germline lookup yields CDR1 LNHDA and CDR2 SQIVND (reference sequence). The CDR3 coding sequence is TGTGCCAGTAGATCGACCCCCACAGGGAACCGAGGAGAGACCCAGTACTTC. As protein: CASRSTPTGNRGETQYF.

The chain links TRBV7-9 to TRBJ1-1, with D perhaps TRBD1 (5 bases). CDR1 is SEHNR and CDR2 is FQNEAQ in the germline V gene (reference sequence). CDR3 length: 17 residues. The V and J ends lost 5 bases and 0 bases respectively, with 19 bases between them. DNA of the CDR3: TGTGCCAGCAGCCCGGTGGTGGGCAGGGCGATGAACACTGAAGCTTTCTTT. Its translation is CASSPVVGRAMNTEAFF.

This chain links TRBV18 with TRBJ1-2; TRBD1 is a possible D gene (6 bases). CDR3 length: 15 amino acids. V was shortened by 3 bases and J by 4 bases, with 15 bases between the two germline ends. Germline lookup yields CDR1 KGHSH and CDR2 LQKENI. CDR3 amino acids: CASSPPPQGLYGYTF. CDR3 DNA sequence: TGTGCCAGCTCACCCCCCCCACAGGGCCTCTATGGCTACACCTTC.

This chain connects TRBV24-1 to TRBJ2-5, with 10 bases fitting TRBD1. The CDR3 extends over 12 amino acids. J lost 5 bases, V lost 7 bases, and 0 bases had no gene match. Germline V lookup: CDR1 KGHDR, CDR2 SFDVKD. CDR3 protein: CATRDRGETQYF. In DNA form, the CDR3 reads TGTGCCACCAGGGACAGGGGGGAGACCCAGTACTTC.

This clone was seen a handful of times. This chain joins TRBV19 and TRBJ2-2; the match to TRBD1 covers 9 bases. The CDR3 sequence is 15 residues long. Looked up from germline, CDR1 is LNHDA and CDR2 is SQIVND (reference sequence). The V gene end was trimmed by 8 bases and the J gene end by 3 bases; junction bases not matched to a gene: 7. Written as DNA, the CDR3 is TGTGCCAGTGGGTCGCGGACAGGGGACACCGGGGAGCTGTTTTTT. Translating gives CASGSRTGDTGELFF.

The chain employs TRBV27 and TRBJ1-2; D possibly corresponds to TRBD1 (5 bases). Germline assignment: CDR1 MNHEY and CDR2 SMNVEV (reference sequence). CDR3 size: 15 residues. Trimming left V 6 bases short and J 0 bases short, with 14 bases between. CDR3: CASSHRRPANYGYTF. The CDR3 nucleotides read TGTGCCAGCAGCCACAGGAGACCGGCTAACTATGGCTACACCTTC.

This clone has only one observation. The chain carries TRBV6-1 and TRBJ2-1, with a tentative D call TRBD2 (6 bases). The CDR3 runs 17 residues. Looked up from germline, CDR1 is MNHNS and CDR2 is SASEGT. Between the trimmed V and J ends, which lost 2 bases and 10 bases, there was a span of 24 bases. The DNA of the CDR3 is TGTGCCAGCAGTGAACAGGTTGGGCTAGCGTATGCATTGGAGCAGTTCTTC. Its protein is CASSEQVGLAYALEQFF.

J is TRBJ2-2 and V is TRBV24-1; possible D gene TRBD2, 6 bases. Germline CDR1 and CDR2: KGHDR and SFDVKD. Trimming left V 7 bases short and J 1 base short, with 9 bases between. The CDR3 is 14 residues long. The CDR3: CATRRRENTGELFF. The CDR3 DNA sequence: TGTGCCACCAGGCGGCGGGAGAACACCGGGGAGCTGTTTTTT.

The table lists this clone with a count of one. V usage is TRBV14 and J usage is TRBJ2-1; 7 nucleotides agree with TRBD2. The J segment lost 5 bases and the V segment lost 4 bases, leaving 11 bases of the junction unmatched. This CDR3 comprises 16 residues. Germline CDR1 is SGHDN and CDR2 is FVKESK. This CDR3 is CASSPFWGRADNEQFF. The CDR3 nucleotides read TGTGCCAGCAGCCCCTTTTGGGGGAGGGCCGACAATGAGCAGTTCTTC.

The rearrangement joins TRBV7-8 to TRBJ1-4, with D perhaps matching TRBD1 (6 bases). The V and J ends lost 0 bases and 3 bases respectively, with 8 bases between them. The CDR3 has 15 amino acids. CDR1 is SGHVS and CDR2 is FQNEAQ in the germline V gene. CDR3 bases: TGTGCCAGCAGCTTAGCCAGGGGTGCTAATGAAAAACTGTTTTTT. Its protein is CASSLARGANEKLFF.